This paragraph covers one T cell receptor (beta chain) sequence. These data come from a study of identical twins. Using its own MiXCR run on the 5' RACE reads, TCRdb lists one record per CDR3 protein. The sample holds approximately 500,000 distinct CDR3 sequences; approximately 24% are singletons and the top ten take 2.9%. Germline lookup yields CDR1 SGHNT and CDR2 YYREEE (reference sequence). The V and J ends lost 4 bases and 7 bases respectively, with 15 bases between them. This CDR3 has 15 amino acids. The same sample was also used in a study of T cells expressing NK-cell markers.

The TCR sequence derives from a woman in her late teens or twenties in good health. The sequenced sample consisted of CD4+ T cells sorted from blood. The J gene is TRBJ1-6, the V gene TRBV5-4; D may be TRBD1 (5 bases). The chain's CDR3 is CASSPGAWANSPLHF. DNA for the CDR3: TGTGCCAGCAGCCCCGGGGCATGGGCGAATTCACCCCTCCACTTT.